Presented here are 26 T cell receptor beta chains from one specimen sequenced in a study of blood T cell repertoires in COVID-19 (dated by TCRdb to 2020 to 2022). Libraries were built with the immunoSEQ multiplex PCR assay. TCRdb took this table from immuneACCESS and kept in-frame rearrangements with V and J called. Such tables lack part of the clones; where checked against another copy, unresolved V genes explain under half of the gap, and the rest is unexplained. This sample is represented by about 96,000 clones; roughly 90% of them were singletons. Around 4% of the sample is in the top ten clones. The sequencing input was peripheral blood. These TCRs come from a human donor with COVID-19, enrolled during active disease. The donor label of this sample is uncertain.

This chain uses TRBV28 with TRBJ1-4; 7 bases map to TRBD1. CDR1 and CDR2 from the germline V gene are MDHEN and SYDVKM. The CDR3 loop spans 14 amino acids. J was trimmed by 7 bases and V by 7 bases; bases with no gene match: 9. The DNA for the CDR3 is TGTGCCAGCATTTCCGGGACAGAGGGTGAAAAACTGTTTTTT. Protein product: CASISGTEGEKLFF.

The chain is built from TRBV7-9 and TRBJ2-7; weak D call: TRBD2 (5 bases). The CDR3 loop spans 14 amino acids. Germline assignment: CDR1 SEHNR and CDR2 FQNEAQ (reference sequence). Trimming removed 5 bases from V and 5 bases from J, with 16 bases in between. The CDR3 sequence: CASSRRGSENEQYF. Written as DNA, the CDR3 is TGTGCCAGCAGCCGCCGTGGTAGCGAGAACGAGCAGTACTTC.

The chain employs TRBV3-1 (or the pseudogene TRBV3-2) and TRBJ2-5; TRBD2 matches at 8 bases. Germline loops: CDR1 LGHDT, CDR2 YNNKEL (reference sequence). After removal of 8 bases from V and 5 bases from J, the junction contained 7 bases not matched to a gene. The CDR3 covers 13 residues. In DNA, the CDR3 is TGTGCCAGCCTCCGGGAGGGAGGGGAGACCCAGTACTTC. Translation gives CASLREGGETQYF.

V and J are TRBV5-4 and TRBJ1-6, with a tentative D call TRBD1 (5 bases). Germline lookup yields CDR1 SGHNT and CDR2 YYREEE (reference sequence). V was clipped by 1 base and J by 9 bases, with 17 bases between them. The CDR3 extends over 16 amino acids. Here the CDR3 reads CASSLWGSGLGSPLHF. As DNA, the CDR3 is TGTGCCAGCAGCTTGTGGGGCTCAGGTTTAGGTTCACCCCTCCACTTT.

CDR3: CASSSWTGAGDTQYF. In DNA form, the CDR3 reads TGTGCCAGCAGTTCCTGGACAGGGGCGGGAGATACGCAGTATTTT. The chain recombines TRBV6-6 with TRBJ2-3; 9 nucleotides match TRBD1. Germline CDR1 MNHNY, CDR2 SVGAGI (reference sequence). J lost 5 bases, V lost 4 bases, and 7 bases had no gene match. This CDR3 spans 15 amino acids.

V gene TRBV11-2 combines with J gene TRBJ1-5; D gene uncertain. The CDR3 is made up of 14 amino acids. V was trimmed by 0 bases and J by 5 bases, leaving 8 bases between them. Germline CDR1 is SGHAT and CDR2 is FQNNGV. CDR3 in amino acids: CASSLDRSDQPQHF. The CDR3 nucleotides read TGTGCCAGCAGCTTAGATCGTTCTGATCAGCCCCAGCATTTT.

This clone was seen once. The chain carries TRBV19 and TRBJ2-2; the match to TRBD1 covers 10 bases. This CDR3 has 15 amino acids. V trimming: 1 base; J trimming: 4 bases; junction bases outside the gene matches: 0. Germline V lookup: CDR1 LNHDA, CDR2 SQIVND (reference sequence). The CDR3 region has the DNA TGTGCCAGTAGTATAGGGGACAGGGGCACCGGGGAGCTGTTTTTT. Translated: CASSIGDRGTGELFF. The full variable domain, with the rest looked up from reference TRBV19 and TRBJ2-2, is DGGITQSPKYLFRKEGQNVTLSCEQNLNHDAMYWYRQDPGQGLRLIYYSQIVNDFQKGDIAEGYSVSREKKESFPLTVTSAQKNPTAFYLCASSIGDRGTGELFFGEGSRLTVL.

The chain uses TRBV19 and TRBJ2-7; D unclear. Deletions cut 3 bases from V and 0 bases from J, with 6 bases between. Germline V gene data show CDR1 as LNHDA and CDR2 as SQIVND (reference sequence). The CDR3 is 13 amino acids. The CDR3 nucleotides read TGTGCCAGTAGTATGACTGCCTCCTACGAGCAGTACTTC. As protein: CASSMTASYEQYF.

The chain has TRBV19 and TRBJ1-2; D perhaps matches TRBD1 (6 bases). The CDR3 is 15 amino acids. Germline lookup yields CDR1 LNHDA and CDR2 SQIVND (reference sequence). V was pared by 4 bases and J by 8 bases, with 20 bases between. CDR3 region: CASSKTSGRGDGYTF. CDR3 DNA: TGTGCCAGTAGTAAGACCTCCGGCAGGGGTGACGGCTACACCTTC.

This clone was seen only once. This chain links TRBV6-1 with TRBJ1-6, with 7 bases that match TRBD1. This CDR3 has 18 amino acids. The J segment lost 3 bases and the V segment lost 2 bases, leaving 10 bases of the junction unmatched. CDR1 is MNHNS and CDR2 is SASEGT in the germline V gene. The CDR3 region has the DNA TGTGCCAGCAGTGAACGGAGGGGGCGTTCTAACTATAATTCACCCCTCCACTTT. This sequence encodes CASSERRGRSNYNSPLHF.

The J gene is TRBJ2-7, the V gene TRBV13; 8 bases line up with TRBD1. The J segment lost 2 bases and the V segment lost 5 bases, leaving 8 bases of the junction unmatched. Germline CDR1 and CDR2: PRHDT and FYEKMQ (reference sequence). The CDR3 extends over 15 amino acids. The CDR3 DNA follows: TGTGCCAGCAGCCCGAAGGGACAGGAGACCTACGAGCAGTACTTC. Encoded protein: CASSPKGQETYEQYF.

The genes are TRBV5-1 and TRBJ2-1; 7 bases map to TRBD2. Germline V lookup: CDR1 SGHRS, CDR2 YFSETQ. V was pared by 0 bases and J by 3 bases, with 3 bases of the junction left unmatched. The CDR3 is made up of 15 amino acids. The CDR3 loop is CASSLAGGGYNEQFF. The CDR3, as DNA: TGCGCCAGCAGCTTGGCGGGCGGGGGCTACAATGAGCAGTTCTTC.

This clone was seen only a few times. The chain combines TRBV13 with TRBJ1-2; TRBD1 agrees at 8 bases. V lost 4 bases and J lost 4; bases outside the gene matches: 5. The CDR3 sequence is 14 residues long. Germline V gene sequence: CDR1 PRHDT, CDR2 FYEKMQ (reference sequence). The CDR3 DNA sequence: TGTGCCAGCAGCTCAGGGGGCGCCGGCTATGGCTACACCTTC. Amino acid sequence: CASSSGGAGYGYTF.

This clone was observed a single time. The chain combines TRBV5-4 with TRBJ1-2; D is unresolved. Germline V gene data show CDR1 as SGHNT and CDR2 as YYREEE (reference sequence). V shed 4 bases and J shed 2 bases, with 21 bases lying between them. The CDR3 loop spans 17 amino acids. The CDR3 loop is CASSTGGEGMRNYGYTF. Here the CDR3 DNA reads TGTGCCAGCAGCACGGGCGGCGAGGGTATGAGAAACTATGGCTACACCTTC.

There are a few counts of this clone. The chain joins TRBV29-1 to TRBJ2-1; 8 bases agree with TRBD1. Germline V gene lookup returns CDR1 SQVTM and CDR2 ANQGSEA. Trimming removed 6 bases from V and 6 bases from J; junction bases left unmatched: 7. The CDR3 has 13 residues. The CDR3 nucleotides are TGCAGCGTGGACAGGGTTTTGGGCAATGAGCAGTTCTTC. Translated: CSVDRVLGNEQFF.

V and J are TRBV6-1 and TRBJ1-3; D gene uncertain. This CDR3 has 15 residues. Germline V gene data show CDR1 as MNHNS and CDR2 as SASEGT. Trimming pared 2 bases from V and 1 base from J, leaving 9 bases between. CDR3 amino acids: CASSESRESGNTIYF. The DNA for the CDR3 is TGTGCCAGCAGTGAATCGAGGGAATCTGGAAACACCATATATTTT.

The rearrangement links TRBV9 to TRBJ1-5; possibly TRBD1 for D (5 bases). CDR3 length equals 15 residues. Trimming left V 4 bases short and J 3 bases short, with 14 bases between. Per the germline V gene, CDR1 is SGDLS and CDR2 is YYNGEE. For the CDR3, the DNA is TGTGCCAGCAGCCCGGACATGGGGCTCAATCAGCCCCAGCATTTT. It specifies CASSPDMGLNQPQHF.

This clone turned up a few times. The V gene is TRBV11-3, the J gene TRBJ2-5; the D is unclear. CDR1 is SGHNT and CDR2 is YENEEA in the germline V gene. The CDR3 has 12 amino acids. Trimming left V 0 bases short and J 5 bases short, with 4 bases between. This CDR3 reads CASSLDAETQYF. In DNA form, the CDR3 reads TGTGCCAGCAGCTTAGATGCGGAGACCCAGTACTTC.

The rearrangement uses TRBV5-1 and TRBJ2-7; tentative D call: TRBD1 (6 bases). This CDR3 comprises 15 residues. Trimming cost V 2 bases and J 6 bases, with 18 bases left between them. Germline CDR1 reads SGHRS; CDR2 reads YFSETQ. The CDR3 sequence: CASSFEEDSGLEQYF. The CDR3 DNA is TGCGCCAGCAGCTTCGAAGAGGACAGTGGGCTCGAGCAGTACTTC.

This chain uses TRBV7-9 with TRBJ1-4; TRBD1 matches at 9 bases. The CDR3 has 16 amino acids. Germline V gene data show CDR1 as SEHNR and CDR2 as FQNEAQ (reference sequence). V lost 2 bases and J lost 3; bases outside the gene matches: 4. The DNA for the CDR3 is TGTGCCAGCAGCTTAAAGGGACAGGGAGCTAATGAAAAACTGTTTTTT. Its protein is CASSLKGQGANEKLFF.

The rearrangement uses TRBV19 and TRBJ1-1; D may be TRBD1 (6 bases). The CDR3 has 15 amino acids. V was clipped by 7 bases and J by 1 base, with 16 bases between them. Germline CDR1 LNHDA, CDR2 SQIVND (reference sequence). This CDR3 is CASNSISRGNTEAFF. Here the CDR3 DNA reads TGTGCCAGTAACTCGATCAGCAGGGGGAACACTGAAGCTTTCTTT.

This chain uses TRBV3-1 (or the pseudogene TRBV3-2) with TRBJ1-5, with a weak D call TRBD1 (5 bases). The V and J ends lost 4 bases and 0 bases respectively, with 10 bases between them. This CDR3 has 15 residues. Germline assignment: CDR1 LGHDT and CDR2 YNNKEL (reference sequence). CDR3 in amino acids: CASSLGTYSNQPQHF. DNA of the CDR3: TGTGCCAGCAGCCTGGGGACTTATAGCAATCAGCCCCAGCATTTT.

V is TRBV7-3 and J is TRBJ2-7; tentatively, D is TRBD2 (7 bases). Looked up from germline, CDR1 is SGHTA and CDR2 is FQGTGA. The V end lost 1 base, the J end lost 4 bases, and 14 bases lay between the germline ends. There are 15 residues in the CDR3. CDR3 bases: TGTGCCAGCAGCTTAAGTGGGGGGGCCGGTTACGAGCAGTACTTC. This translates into CASSLSGGAGYEQYF.

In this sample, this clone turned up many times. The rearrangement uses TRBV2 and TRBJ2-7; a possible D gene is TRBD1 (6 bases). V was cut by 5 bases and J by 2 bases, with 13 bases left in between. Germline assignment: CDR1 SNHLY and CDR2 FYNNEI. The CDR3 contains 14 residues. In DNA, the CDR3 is TGTGCCAGCAGTTTACAGGGCCCCCCCTACGAGCAGTACTTC. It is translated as CASSLQGPPYEQYF.

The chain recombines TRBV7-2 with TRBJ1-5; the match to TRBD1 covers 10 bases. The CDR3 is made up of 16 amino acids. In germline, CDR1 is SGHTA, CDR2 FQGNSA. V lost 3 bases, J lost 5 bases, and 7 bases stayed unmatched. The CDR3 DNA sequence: TGTGCCAGCAGCTTCCAGCGACAGGGGGCTTATCAGCCCCAGCATTTT. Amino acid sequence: CASSFQRQGAYQPQHF.

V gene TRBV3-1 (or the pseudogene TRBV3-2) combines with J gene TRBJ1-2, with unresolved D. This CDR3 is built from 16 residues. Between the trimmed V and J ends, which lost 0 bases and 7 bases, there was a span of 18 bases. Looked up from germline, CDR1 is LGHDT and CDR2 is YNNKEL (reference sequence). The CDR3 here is CASSQDLIEGWSGYTF. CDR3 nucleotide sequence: TGTGCCAGCAGCCAAGATTTGATAGAGGGCTGGAGTGGCTACACCTTC.